A single sample is the source of the 17 T cell receptor beta chains below, sequenced in a study of T cell repertoires in cytomegalovirus infection. These receptors' targets are unknown. MiXCR, applied by TCRdb to the reads, yields one record per CDR3 protein. The sample has 110,000 or so distinct CDR3 sequences, around 30% seen once; the top ten hold approximately 41%. The sample consisted of CD8+ T cells from cultured PBMCs, taken from culture after CMV antigen stimulation. The receptors come from a human donor in good health (CMV status not recorded). Some clones in this sample may be carry-over from other donors' samples.

Many counts were recorded for this clonotype. The chain is built from TRBV5-1 and TRBJ2-1; D possibly corresponds to TRBD2 (7 bases). The germline gives CDR1 SGHRS, CDR2 YFSETQ. Trimming cost V 6 bases and J 3 bases, with 13 bases left between them. This CDR3 comprises 14 residues. Here the CDR3 reads CASTSGGGYNEQFF. DNA of the CDR3: TGCGCCAGCACCTCGGGGGGCGGCTACAATGAGCAGTTCTTC.

Only a few counts were recorded for this clonotype. J is TRBJ1-1 and V is TRBV4-2; D perhaps matches TRBD1 (6 bases). The CDR3 totals 12 residues. Germline CDR1 and CDR2: LGHNA and YNFKEQ. V gave up 1 base and J gave up 12 bases, with 12 bases separating them. Here the CDR3 DNA reads TGTGCCAGCAGCCAAGGCGACAGGCGGACTTTCTTT. Translated: CASSQGDRRTFF.

The chain is built from TRBV6-2 or TRBV6-3 and TRBJ1-1, with D possibly TRBD1 on 6 matching bases. There are 15 residues in the CDR3. Germline assignment: CDR1 MNHEY and CDR2 SVGEGT. With 2 bases removed from V and 1 base from J, the gap between germline ends came to 11 bases. The CDR3 spells CASSYPGQKNTEAFF. The CDR3 DNA follows: TGTGCCAGCAGTTACCCTGGACAGAAGAACACTGAAGCTTTCTTT.

The chain employs TRBV4-3 and TRBJ1-6, with 11 bases matching TRBD1. V dropped 4 bases and J dropped 9; count of bases not matched to a gene: 5. The CDR3 spans 15 residues. Germline loops: CDR1 LGHNA, CDR2 YSLEER. The CDR3 DNA sequence: TGCGCCAGCAGCCCGGGACAGGGGGAACTTTCACCCCTCCACTTT. Amino acids: CASSPGQGELSPLHF.

This clonotype was observed a few times. An end of the junction differs from the germline gene, which may be a read error. This rearrangement joins TRBV7-6 to TRBJ2-1, with D perhaps matching TRBD2 (6 bases). The germline V gene encodes CDR1 SGHVS and CDR2 FNYEAQ. The CDR3 sequence is 15 residues long. CDR3: CASSRDAGMDNEQFF. In nucleotides, the CDR3 is TGTGCTAGCAGCCGGGACGCGGGGATGGACAATGAGCAGTTCTTC.

This clonotype was seen only a few times. This rearrangement joins TRBV19 to TRBJ2-1, with TRBD2 as a possible D gene (7 bases). V gave up 0 bases and J gave up 10 bases, with 22 bases separating them. In germline, CDR1 is LNHDA, CDR2 SQIVND (reference sequence). The CDR3 has 17 residues. For the CDR3, the DNA is TGTGCCAGTAGTATAGAGCCCCACGACGGGCGGGGGCAAGAGCAGTTCTTC. It specifies CASSIEPHDGRGQEQFF.

This clonotype appeared many times. The DNA for the CDR3 is TGTGCCAGCAGCGACACATACCGGGGTACGGATGAGCAGTTCTTC. It encodes CASSDTYRGTDEQFF. The chain joins TRBV7-9 to TRBJ2-1, with D perhaps matching TRBD2 (5 bases). Trimming took 5 bases from V and 8 from J, leaving 19 bases between them. Germline V gives CDR1 SEHNR, CDR2 FQNEAQ (reference sequence). The CDR3 extends over 15 amino acids.

This clonotype has only a few counts. The gene calls are TRBV20-1 and TRBJ2-5, with D unresolved. V was shortened by 0 bases and J by 7 bases, with 21 bases between the two germline ends. CDR1 DFQATT and CDR2 SNEGSKA come from the germline V gene (reference sequence). This CDR3 contains 16 residues. The CDR3 spells CSARELPRPFRRTQYF. CDR3 in DNA: TGCAGTGCTAGAGAACTACCAAGACCCTTCAGAAGGACCCAGTACTTC.

This chain's CDR3 is CASSLVSGDNSPLHF. The CDR3 DNA follows: TGTGCCAGCAGCTTGGTGTCAGGGGATAATTCACCCCTCCACTTT. The gene calls are TRBV5-4 and TRBJ1-6, with D perhaps matching TRBD1 (6 bases). Germline V gives CDR1 SGHNT, CDR2 YYREEE (reference sequence). The CDR3 covers 15 residues. With 0 bases removed from V and 5 bases from J, the gap between germline ends came to 9 bases.

The chain joins TRBV27 to TRBJ1-1; D unresolved. The germline V and J ends were trimmed by 5 bases and 4 bases, with 11 bases remaining between them. CDR1 and CDR2 (germline): MNHEY, SMNVEV (reference sequence). The length of the CDR3 is 13 residues. CDR3 amino acids: CASSKMVGTEAFF. CDR3 DNA sequence: TGTGCCAGCAGTAAGATGGTAGGCACTGAAGCTTTCTTT.

In this sample, this clonotype turned up a few times. J is TRBJ1-5 and V is TRBV4-1, with 11 bases aligning to TRBD1. Unmatched junction bases numbered 6, after V lost 4 bases and J lost 7 bases. This CDR3 has 15 residues. Germline-derived CDR1 and CDR2 are MGHRA and YSYEKL. CDR3 bases: TGCGCCAGCAGCCGGATTGGACAGGGGGCACAGCCCCAGCATTTT. As protein: CASSRIGQGAQPQHF.

The rearrangement links TRBV3-1 to TRBJ2-7, with TRBD1 matching over 7 bases. V lost 1 base to trimming and J lost 0 bases; unmatched junction nucleotides: 12. This CDR3 comprises 18 residues. The germline gives CDR1 LGHDT, CDR2 YNNKEL (reference sequence). CDR3 protein: CASSQGGQPSPSSYEQYF. CDR3 coding DNA: TGTGCCAGCAGCCAAGGGGGACAGCCGTCGCCCTCCTCCTACGAGCAGTACTTC.

This clonotype has at least ten counts. This chain links TRBV11-1 with TRBJ2-2, with TRBD2 as a possible D gene (5 bases). The CDR3 runs 15 residues. V was shortened by 4 bases and J by 3 bases, with 12 bases between the two germline ends. CDR1 SGHAT and CDR2 FQDESV come from the germline V gene (reference sequence). The CDR3 reads CASSSGADYTGELFF. The CDR3 DNA is TGTGCCAGCAGCTCTGGAGCGGATTACACCGGGGAGCTGTTTTTT.

A few counts support this clonotype. This sequence joins TRBV15 and TRBJ1-5; D uncertain. Germline assignment: CDR1 LNHNV and CDR2 YYDKDF (reference sequence). V was cut by 1 base and J by 0 bases, with 7 bases left in between. This CDR3 has 15 residues. The CDR3 spells CATSRGRDSNQPQHF. The CDR3 region has the DNA TGTGCCACCAGCAGAGGGAGGGATAGCAATCAGCCCCAGCATTTT.

This clonotype was counted between two and nine times. The J gene is TRBJ2-2, the V gene TRBV9, with 12 bases matching TRBD1. Germline CDR1 SGDLS, CDR2 YYNGEE. V shed 2 bases, J shed 6 bases, and the junction held 8 bases outside the gene matches. The CDR3 runs 17 residues. The CDR3 sequence: CASSVTGTGGFAGELFF. The CDR3 DNA sequence: TGTGCCAGCAGCGTCACCGGGACAGGGGGCTTCGCCGGGGAGCTGTTTTTT. Looking up the rest from reference TRBV9 and TRBJ2-2 gives the full variable domain: DSGVTQTPKHLITATGQRVTLRCSPRSGDLSVYWYQQSLDQGLQFLIQYYNGEERAKGNILERFSAQQFPDLHSELNLSSLELGDSALYFCASSVTGTGGFAGELFFGEGSRLTVL.

This chain uses TRBV27 with TRBJ2-1, with D maybe TRBD1 (6 bases). The CDR3 runs 17 residues. Germline V gives CDR1 MNHEY, CDR2 SMNVEV (reference sequence). The V gene lost 3 bases and the J gene lost 3 bases, with 18 bases spanning the gap. The DNA for the CDR3 is TGTGCCAGCAGTTTGGCCCCCCCAGGGGCGGGCTACAATGAGCAGTTCTTC. Residues: CASSLAPPGAGYNEQFF.

V usage is TRBV7-2 and J usage is TRBJ1-1, with a tentative D call TRBD1 (5 bases). Trimming cost V 5 bases and J 1 base, with 11 bases left between them. The CDR3 has 14 amino acids. Germline CDR1 reads SGHTA; CDR2 reads FQGNSA. CDR3 coding DNA: TGTGCCAGCAGCCGACAGTTCCAGAACACTGAAGCTTTCTTT. Translating gives CASSRQFQNTEAFF.